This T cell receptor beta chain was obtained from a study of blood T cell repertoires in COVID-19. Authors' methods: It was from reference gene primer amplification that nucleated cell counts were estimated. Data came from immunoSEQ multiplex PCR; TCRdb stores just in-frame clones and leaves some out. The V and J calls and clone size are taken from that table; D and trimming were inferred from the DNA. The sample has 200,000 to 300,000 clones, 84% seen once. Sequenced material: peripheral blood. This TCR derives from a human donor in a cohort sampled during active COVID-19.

CDR3 DNA: TGTGCCAGCAGCACTCAGGGATTGGTCTACGAGCAGTACTTC. Translating gives CASSTQGLVYEQYF. The chain joins TRBV7-2 to TRBJ2-7, with a possible D match to TRBD1 (5 bases). The CDR3 has 14 amino acids. The germline V and J ends were trimmed by 5 bases and 3 bases, with 14 bases remaining between them. The V gene's germline CDR1 is SGHTA and CDR2 FQGNSA.